The 20 T cell receptor beta chains presented below share a single source sample, sequenced in a study of OX40 agonist ivuxolimab in advanced cancers. Sequenced by immunoSEQ multiplex PCR; TCRdb stores in-frame clones only, minus some. The data contain approximately 63,000 clones, around 79% of them singletons. This specimen consisted of CD4+ or CD8+ T cells sorted from blood, obtained in a trial of the OX40 agonist ivuxolimab. These receptors all come from an adult with an advanced solid tumor such as melanoma, head and neck, liver or kidney cancer.

CDR3 sequence reads: CASSLWREAGELFF. The CDR3 coding sequence is TGTGCCAGCAGTTTATGGCGGGAGGCCGGGGAGCTGTTTTTT. The rearrangement uses TRBV28 and TRBJ2-2; 8 nucleotides agree with TRBD2. V shed 0 bases and J 6 bases; nucleotides not matched to a gene: 0. This CDR3 has 14 amino acids. Germline CDR1 reads MDHEN; CDR2 reads SYDVKM.

This chain joins TRBV16 and TRBJ2-1, with unresolved D. Deletions cut 2 bases from V and 5 bases from J, with 13 bases between. CDR3 length: 15 amino acids. Germline CDR1 reads KGHSY; CDR2 reads FQNENV. The CDR3 loop is CASSQASSPHNEQFF. CDR3 in DNA: TGTGCCAGCAGCCAAGCCTCTTCTCCACACAATGAGCAGTTCTTC.

The chain links TRBV9 to TRBJ2-7, with D perhaps being TRBD1 or TRBD2 (5 bases each). Trimming removed 0 bases at V and 0 bases at J, with 16 bases between. Per the germline V gene, CDR1 is SGDLS and CDR2 is YYNGEE. The CDR3 runs 17 residues. CDR3 DNA: TGTGCCAGCAGCGTAGGCTCCCGGGACGCCCCCTCCTACGAGCAGTACTTC. This translates into CASSVGSRDAPSYEQYF.

This clone appeared a few times. This sequence joins TRBV7-9 and TRBJ2-6, with 7 bases matching TRBD2. This CDR3 region has 18 residues. V was pared by 3 bases and J by 0 bases, with 8 bases of the junction left unmatched. Germline CDR1 SEHNR, CDR2 FQNEAQ (reference sequence). The chain's CDR3 is CASSFPGLTVSGANVLTF. The CDR3, as DNA: TGTGCCAGCAGCTTTCCGGGACTAACCGTCTCTGGGGCCAACGTCCTGACTTTC.

V gene TRBV19 combines with J gene TRBJ2-1; 14 bases align to TRBD2. Germline V lookup: CDR1 LNHDA, CDR2 SQIVND (reference sequence). The CDR3 consists of 19 residues. V gave up 2 bases and J gave up 0 bases; unmatched junction bases: 6. Written as DNA, the CDR3 is TGTGCCAGTAGTATACGTGTGACTAGCGGGAGGGCCTCCTACAATGAGCAGTTCTTC. Translation: CASSIRVTSGRASYNEQFF.

This chain joins TRBV29-1 and TRBJ1-1; D unclear. The CDR3 sequence is 12 residues long. Looked up from germline, CDR1 is SQVTM and CDR2 is ANQGSEA. Trimming removed 7 bases from V and 0 bases from J, with 9 bases in between. In DNA, the CDR3 is TGCAGCGCCGGACGGCTGAACACTGAAGCTTTCTTT. Protein: CSAGRLNTEAFF.

V gene TRBV27 combines with J gene TRBJ1-4; unclear D gene. The CDR3 is 16 amino acids. CDR1 and CDR2 (germline): MNHEY, SMNVEV (reference sequence). V gave up 4 bases and J gave up 0 bases, with 12 bases separating them. The CDR3, as DNA: TGTGCCAGCAGTTCCGAGGGCCACACAACTAATGAAAAACTGTTTTTT. Translated: CASSSEGHTTNEKLFF.

V usage is TRBV9 and J usage is TRBJ1-1; 8 bases align to TRBD1. Germline V gives CDR1 SGDLS, CDR2 YYNGEE. The CDR3 consists of 14 residues. After removal of 4 bases from V and 4 bases from J, the junction contained 6 bases not matched to a gene. The chain's CDR3 is CASSPGGLSTEAFF. The CDR3 DNA reads as TGTGCCAGCAGCCCAGGGGGCCTTAGCACTGAAGCTTTCTTT.

The J gene is TRBJ1-1, the V gene TRBV7-9; TRBD1 is a possible D gene (5 bases). Germline CDR1 reads SEHNR; CDR2 reads FQNEAQ (reference sequence). The V gene lost 5 bases and the J gene lost 12 bases, with 19 bases spanning the gap. The CDR3 is 13 amino acids. DNA of the CDR3: TGTGCCAGCAGCCCCCGACAGACCGAAGAACCTTTCTTT. Protein product: CASSPRQTEEPFF.

The chain has TRBV7-8 and TRBJ1-2; D is ambiguous. The CDR3 runs 16 residues. The germline gives CDR1 SGHVS, CDR2 FQNEAQ. V was shortened by 7 bases and J by 0 bases, with 18 bases between the two germline ends. The CDR3 sequence: CASTRGTTTTNYGYTF. The DNA of the CDR3 is TGTGCCAGCACCCGAGGCACCACCACAACTAACTATGGCTACACCTTC.

The genes are TRBV12-5 and TRBJ2-5; D might be TRBD2 (6 bases). Germline values: CDR1 LGHNT, CDR2 FRNRAP. The CDR3 is 13 residues long. V lost 0 bases and J lost 7, with 9 bases in between. CDR3 protein: CASGLVLGGTQYF. The CDR3 DNA reads as TGTGCTAGTGGTTTGGTATTGGGGGGGACCCAGTACTTC. The full variable domain, completed using reference TRBV12-5 and TRBJ2-5, is DARVTQTPRHKVTEMGQEVTMRCQPILGHNTVFWYRQTMMQGLELLAYFRNRAPLDDSGMPKDRFSAEMPDATLATLKIQPSEPRDSAVYFCASGLVLGGTQYFGPGTRLLVL.

The gene calls are TRBV11-2 and TRBJ2-7; 8 nucleotides match TRBD2. V lost 5 bases to trimming and J lost 4 bases; unmatched junction nucleotides: 7. The CDR3 has 14 amino acids. CDR1 and CDR2 (germline): SGHAT, FQNNGV. The DNA of the CDR3 is TGTGCCAGCAGCCCGCAAGCGGGAGTGTACGAGCAGTACTTC. Residues: CASSPQAGVYEQYF.

This chain connects TRBV9 to TRBJ1-1, with unresolved D. The germline gives CDR1 SGDLS, CDR2 YYNGEE. Trimming removed 0 bases at V and 1 base at J, with 4 bases between. The CDR3 has 13 residues. CDR3 coding DNA: TGTGCCAGCAGCGTAGACGAGAACACTGAAGCTTTCTTT. Its protein is CASSVDENTEAFF.

The rearrangement joins TRBV9 to TRBJ1-2; D call uncertain. The CDR3 covers 13 residues. Trimming left V 5 bases short and J 2 bases short, with 10 bases between. CDR1 and CDR2 (germline): SGDLS, YYNGEE. Here the CDR3 DNA reads TGTGCCAGCAGTGATTCGACAAACTATGGCTACACCTTC. It is translated as CASSDSTNYGYTF.

The chain couples TRBV18 to TRBJ2-7; 8 bases match TRBD1. Germline trimming cut 3 bases from V and 2 bases from J; bases unmatched to any gene: 3. This CDR3 contains 14 residues. The germline gives CDR1 KGHSH, CDR2 LQKENI. The CDR3 nucleotides are TGTGCCAGCTCACCGAGACAGGGGACCTACGAGCAGTACTTC. Its translation: CASSPRQGTYEQYF.

This clone was counted once. The J gene is TRBJ1-4, the V gene TRBV5-4; a weak D match, TRBD1 (6 bases). There are 14 residues in the CDR3. Germline V gene data show CDR1 as SGHNT and CDR2 as YYREEE (reference sequence). V dropped 2 bases and J dropped 7 bases, with 12 bases sitting between them. The CDR3 DNA is TGTGCCAGCAGCTTTTCAGGGGATGGTGAAAAACTGTTTTTT. Residues: CASSFSGDGEKLFF.

The chain combines TRBV5-4 with TRBJ2-5; 10 nucleotides align to TRBD1. J lost 5 bases, V lost 2 bases, and 12 bases had no gene match. Germline V lookup: CDR1 SGHNT, CDR2 YYREEE (reference sequence). This CDR3 spans 17 amino acids. The CDR3: CASSFSLSGTGVETQYF. The CDR3 DNA is TGTGCCAGCAGCTTCTCACTTTCCGGGACAGGGGTGGAGACCCAGTACTTC.

The chain joins TRBV30 to TRBJ2-7, with D unresolved. The CDR3 contains 9 residues. CDR1 and CDR2 (germline): GTSNPN, SVGIG (reference sequence). The V and J ends lost 5 bases and 9 bases respectively, with 8 bases between them. The CDR3 loop is CAWFGPQYF. The CDR3 DNA reads as TGTGCCTGGTTTGGGCCGCAGTACTTC.

The gene calls are TRBV30 and TRBJ1-1; D gene unclear. Germline lookup yields CDR1 GTSNPN and CDR2 SVGIG (reference sequence). Trimming pared 0 bases from V and 5 bases from J, leaving 4 bases between. The CDR3 runs to 11 residues. CDR3 bases: TGTGCCTGGAGTGTGGGGACTGAAGCTTTCTTT. Protein sequence: CAWSVGTEAFF.

This chain links TRBV11-2 with TRBJ2-2; the D gene could be TRBD1 or TRBD2 (5 bases each). Trimming shortened V by 4 bases and J by 2 bases, and 14 bases separated the two germline ends. The germline CDR1 and CDR2 sequences are SGHAT and FQNNGV. The CDR3 has 16 residues. In DNA form, the CDR3 reads TGTGCCAGCAGCTCCCCCCGGGACGGAAACACCGGGGAGCTGTTTTTT. It is translated as CASSSPRDGNTGELFF. Combining the CDR3 with reference TRBV11-2 and TRBJ2-2 gives the whole variable domain EAGVAQSPRYKIIEKRQSVAFWCNPISGHATLYWYQQILGQGPKLLIQFQNNGVVDDSQLPKDRFSAERLKGVDSTLKIQPAKLEDSAVYLCASSSPRDGNTGELFFGEGSRLTVL.